This T cell receptor beta chain originates from a study of blood T cell repertoires in COVID-19. On the study more broadly: COVID-19 samples collected from the United States, Italy and Spain covered acute and convalescent phases.

Between the trimmed V and J ends, which lost 4 bases and 4 bases, there was a span of 10 bases. This CDR3 comprises 13 residues. The V gene's germline CDR1 is SEHNR and CDR2 FQNEAQ (reference sequence). Data came from immunoSEQ multiplex PCR; TCRdb stores just in-frame clones and leaves some out. The sample shows approximately 300,000 clones, 88% of them seen only once. The rearrangement joins TRBV7-9 to TRBJ1-1, with D perhaps matching TRBD1 (5 bases). Sequencing used peripheral blood. This receptor was obtained from a woman between 45 and 65 years old with active or convalescent COVID-19. The CDR3 coding sequence is TGTGCCAGCAGCTCGCAGGGTATCACTGAAGCTTTCTTT. The encoded protein is CASSSQGITEAFF.